The subject of this entry is one TCR beta chain. Its antigen remains unidentified. These data are taken from a study of immune evolution from preneoplasia to lung adenocarcinoma. Only in-frame clones appear in the TCRdb table, and some are missing; sequencing was by immunoSEQ multiplex PCR. The sample consists of thousands of clones, 85% of them appearing once. Resections took place in Japan or China from 2014 to 2017. Each case's diagnosis was confirmed by two pathologists on H&E. Findings and caveats of the study: Clonality was highest in normal lung, lower in later-stage lesions apparently. From normal lung to invasive adenocarcinoma, top clone frequencies appeared to decrease.

Germline CDR1 reads SGHAT; CDR2 reads FQNNGV. V gave up 1 base and J gave up 0 bases; unmatched junction bases: 4. This CDR3 is 16 amino acids long. The clonotype originates from an older donor with lung adenocarcinoma. The sequenced sample consisted of FFPE adjacent normal lung tissue. The gene calls are TRBV11-2 and TRBJ2-3; TRBD2 aligns across 7 bases. In DNA, the CDR3 is TGTGCCAGCAGCTTAGGACTAGCCTATAGCACAGATACGCAGTATTTT. It codes for CASSLGLAYSTDTQYF.